This is a list of T cell receptor beta chains from one sample in a study of blood T cell repertoires in COVID-19. TCRdb keeps only in-frame clones here, not all; method: immunoSEQ multiplex PCR. The repertoire holds hundreds of thousands of clones, with approximately 83% as singletons. The sequenced sample was peripheral blood. All receptors derive from an older man with acute or convalescent COVID-19. CDR3s include the opening cysteine and the closing phenylalanine or tryptophan. Fields, in order: D gene, V gene, clone size, J gene, CDR3 protein, CDR3 DNA. The D gene is left open where the match is weak. The size of a clone is reported for some rows only, either as once, few or many, or as a class for expanded clones.

D: TRBD1; V: TRBV11-2; size: NA; J: TRBJ1-1; CDR3: CASSPDRGMNTEAFF; DNA: TGTGCCAGCAGCCCTGACAGGGGGATGAACACTGAAGCTTTCTTT
D: TRBD1; V: TRBV7-6; size: NA; J: TRBJ2-7; CDR3: CASSSGGDAGQYF; DNA: TGTGCCAGCAGCTCAGGGGGTGACGCGGGGCAGTACTTC
D: NA; V: TRBV24-1; size: NA; J: TRBJ1-5; CDR3: CATSESRVGQPQHF; DNA: TGTGCCACCAGTGAAAGCAGGGTTGGTCAGCCCCAGCATTTT
D: TRBD2; V: TRBV10-3; size: once; J: TRBJ2-3; CDR3: CAASGRAKDTQYF; DNA: TGTGCCGCTAGCGGGAGGGCAAAAGATACGCAGTATTTT
D: TRBD1; V: TRBV4-1; size: NA; J: TRBJ2-2; CDR3: CASSQGLDRVYTGELFF; DNA: TGCGCCAGCAGCCAAGGGCTTGACAGGGTGTACACCGGGGAGCTGTTTTTT
D: TRBD2; V: TRBV9; size: NA; J: TRBJ2-7; CDR3: CASSPRLAGVPGEQYF; DNA: TGTGCCAGCAGCCCAAGACTAGCGGGAGTTCCAGGCGAGCAGTACTTC
D: TRBD1; V: TRBV5-1; size: NA; J: TRBJ1-2; CDR3: CASSPRQGRNYGYTF; DNA: TGCGCCAGCAGCCCGAGACAGGGAAGAAACTATGGCTACACCTTC
D: TRBD2; V: TRBV7-6; size: NA; J: TRBJ2-7; CDR3: CASSLAGGLAGPAYF; DNA: TGTGCCAGCAGCTTAGCGGGGGGACTAGCGGGACCGGCGTACTTC
D: TRBD1; V: TRBV2; size: few; J: TRBJ2-7; CDR3: CASSESRGRYEQYF; DNA: TGTGCCAGCAGTGAAAGTAGGGGGCGGTACGAGCAGTACTTC
D: TRBD1; V: TRBV27; size: NA; J: TRBJ1-1; CDR3: CASIRDRGSMNTEAFF; DNA: TGTGCCAGCATCCGGGACAGGGGTTCAATGAACACTGAAGCTTTCTTT
D: NA; V: TRBV3-1/TRBV3-2; size: NA; J: TRBJ2-2; CDR3: CASSQERGRRAGELFF; DNA: TGTGCCAGCAGCCAAGAAAGAGGCAGGAGGGCCGGGGAGCTGTTTTTT
D: NA; V: TRBV27; size: NA; J: TRBJ1-2; CDR3: CASGRWLSAQGNYGYTF; DNA: TGTGCCAGCGGCCGCTGGTTGAGCGCGCAGGGTAACTATGGCTACACCTTC
D: NA; V: TRBV6-5; size: NA; J: TRBJ1-2; CDR3: CASSSHSWGPYGYTF; DNA: TGTGCCAGCAGTTCCCACTCCTGGGGGCCATATGGCTACACCTTC
D: TRBD1; V: TRBV10-3; size: NA; J: TRBJ2-6; CDR3: CAITDRAGSGANVLTF; DNA: TGTGCCATCACCGACAGGGCCGGGTCTGGGGCCAACGTCCTGACTTTC
D: NA; V: TRBV19; size: NA; J: TRBJ1-5; CDR3: CASSPGVDQPQHF; DNA: TGTGCCAGTAGCCCCGGGGTAGATCAGCCCCAGCATTTT
D: TRBD1; V: TRBV6-6; size: NA; J: TRBJ1-2; CDR3: CASSIDRGQRGYTF; DNA: TGTGCCAGCAGTATCGACAGGGGCCAGCGTGGCTACACCTTC
D: TRBD2; V: TRBV25-1; size: NA; J: TRBJ2-2; CDR3: CASSEPGLAGNTGELFF; DNA: TGTGCCAGCAGTGAACCGGGACTAGCGGGTAACACCGGGGAGCTGTTTTTT
D: NA; V: TRBV28; size: NA; J: TRBJ1-3; CDR3: CASSLRDYSGNTIYF; DNA: TGTGCCAGCAGTTTACGGGACTACTCTGGAAACACCATATATTTT
D: NA; V: TRBV6-5; size: NA; J: TRBJ1-2; CDR3: CASSYPSSYGYTF; DNA: TGTGCCAGCAGTTACCCCTCCAGCTATGGCTACACCTTC
D: TRBD1; V: TRBV19; size: NA; J: TRBJ1-5; CDR3: CASSRGQGATQPQHF; DNA: TGTGCCAGTAGTAGGGGGCAGGGGGCGACTCAGCCCCAGCATTTT
D: NA; V: TRBV20-1; size: NA; J: TRBJ2-3; CDR3: CSETRGDTQYF; DNA: TGCAGTGAGACTAGGGGAGATACGCAGTATTTT
D: NA; V: TRBV6-1; size: once; J: TRBJ1-6; CDR3: CASSDWGESPLHF; DNA: TGTGCCAGCAGTGATTGGGGGGAATCACCCCTCCACTTT
D: TRBD2; V: TRBV19; size: NA; J: TRBJ2-7; CDR3: CASSRQRESPEQYF; DNA: TGTGCCAGTAGTAGACAGCGGGAGTCCCCCGAGCAGTACTTC
D: NA; V: TRBV27; size: NA; J: TRBJ2-7; CDR3: CASSSLALLSYEQYF; DNA: TGTGCCAGCAGTTCGCTAGCGCTACTCTCCTACGAGCAGTACTTC
D: TRBD2; V: TRBV30; size: NA; J: TRBJ2-7; CDR3: CAWSLGLAGEKQYF; DNA: TGTGCCTGGAGCCTCGGGCTAGCGGGAGAAAAGCAGTACTTC
D: TRBD1; V: TRBV7-2; size: NA; J: TRBJ1-6; CDR3: CASSSGTGVSYNSPLHF; DNA: TGTGCCAGCAGCTCAGGGACAGGGGTCTCCTATAATTCACCCCTCCACTTT
D: NA; V: TRBV30; size: NA; J: TRBJ1-4; CDR3: CAWSVSGFREKLFF; DNA: TGTGCCTGGAGTGTCTCGGGGTTCCGGGAAAAACTGTTTTTT
D: NA; V: TRBV7-2; size: NA; J: TRBJ2-3; CDR3: CASSLAGIGGDTQYF; DNA: TGTGCCAGCAGCTTAGCGGGAATAGGAGGAGATACGCAGTATTTT
D: NA; V: TRBV19; size: NA; J: TRBJ1-6; CDR3: CASSIAAGYNSPLHF; DNA: TGTGCCAGTAGTATAGCGGCGGGATATAATTCACCCCTCCACTTT
D: TRBD2; V: TRBV27; size: NA; J: TRBJ2-7; CDR3: CASRGSGGAGNYEQYF; DNA: TGTGCCAGCAGGGGTAGCGGGGGGGCCGGCAACTACGAGCAGTACTTC
D: TRBD1; V: TRBV18; size: NA; J: TRBJ2-4; CDR3: CASSPRGQGINIQYF; DNA: TGTGCCAGCTCACCACGGGGACAGGGAATCAACATTCAGTACTTC
D: TRBD1; V: TRBV19; size: NA; J: TRBJ1-3; CDR3: CASSTTDRGWSGNTIYF; DNA: TGTGCCAGTAGTACAACCGACAGGGGATGGTCTGGAAACACCATATATTTT
D: TRBD2; V: TRBV5-1; size: few; J: TRBJ2-2; CDR3: CASSLAGGNTGELFF; DNA: TGCGCCAGCAGCCTAGCGGGGGGCAACACCGGGGAGCTGTTTTTT
D: TRBD2; V: TRBV9; size: NA; J: TRBJ2-3; CDR3: CASSGLTSGLCTDTQYF; DNA: TGTGCCAGCAGCGGGTTAACTAGCGGCCTCTGCACAGATACGCAGTATTTT
D: TRBD1; V: TRBV7-9; size: many; J: TRBJ1-3; CDR3: CASRTSGGPLSGNTIYF; DNA: TGTGCCAGCAGAACCTCAGGGGGCCCACTCTCTGGAAACACCATATATTTT
D: TRBD1; V: TRBV19; size: NA; J: TRBJ1-1; CDR3: CASSVLQGSMNTEAFF; DNA: TGTGCCAGTAGTGTCCTACAGGGGTCGATGAACACTGAAGCTTTCTTT
D: TRBD1; V: TRBV5-4; size: NA; J: TRBJ2-2; CDR3: CASSPGTGWNTGELFF; DNA: TGTGCCAGCAGCCCCGGGACAGGGTGGAACACCGGGGAGCTGTTTTTT
D: NA; V: TRBV28; size: NA; J: TRBJ2-1; CDR3: CASSYRKFNEQFF; DNA: TGTGCCAGCAGTTACAGAAAATTCAATGAGCAGTTCTTC
D: TRBD1; V: TRBV9; size: NA; J: TRBJ2-2; CDR3: CASSPRQGPGELFF; DNA: TGTGCCAGCAGCCCGCGACAGGGCCCCGGGGAGCTGTTTTTT
D: NA; V: TRBV19; size: few; J: TRBJ1-2; CDR3: CASSLGRASYYGYTF; DNA: TGTGCCAGTAGTTTGGGCAGAGCCTCATACTATGGCTACACCTTC
D: TRBD1; V: TRBV19; size: few; J: TRBJ2-2; CDR3: CASSPRGRDRGMAGELFF; DNA: TGTGCCAGTAGTCCCCGGGGGCGGGACAGGGGGATGGCCGGGGAGCTGTTTTTT